A selection of T cell receptor beta chains follows, all from one sample in a study of blood T cell repertoires in COVID-19. Profiling relied on immunoSEQ multiplex PCR, and the TCRdb table lists in-frame clones only, not all of them. This repertoire shows 100,000 or so clones, around 85% found once; its top ten account for 20% to 25%. The sequenced sample was peripheral blood. The receptors derive from a man between 65 and 80 years old with active or convalescent COVID-19. The CDR3 runs from the conserved cysteine through the conserved F or W.

J: TRBJ2-3
V: TRBV19
CDR3: CASSPRRAGGRTDTQYF

J: TRBJ1-4
V: TRBV30
CDR3: CAWHQGPPLEKLFF

J: TRBJ2-1
V: TRBV5-3
CDR3: CARSFHSLAGRGISENEQFF

J: TRBJ1-2
V: TRBV5-1
CDR3: CASSQDRAYGYTF

J: TRBJ1-1
V: TRBV2
CDR3: CASSERATGGLDTEAFF

J: TRBJ2-1
V: TRBV24-1
CDR3: CATSDSSAGLVLNEQFF

J: TRBJ2-7
V: TRBV27
CDR3: CASPTQPIRQRLYEQYF

J: TRBJ2-2
V: TRBV5-1
CDR3: CASSLGQSDPGELFF

J: TRBJ1-1
V: TRBV5-1
CDR3: CASSLTQGNTEAFF

J: TRBJ1-5
V: TRBV5-1
CDR3: CASSPGDYSNQPQHF

J: TRBJ2-1
V: TRBV24-1
CDR3: CATSDASGSSYNEQFF

J: TRBJ2-7
V: TRBV7-2
CDR3: CASSWRTGGDEQYF

J: TRBJ2-3
V: TRBV6-6
CDR3: CASLRQNTLTDTQYF

J: TRBJ1-2
V: TRBV3-1/TRBV3-2
CDR3: CASSQGRGAIHGYTF

J: TRBJ2-4
V: TRBV28
CDR3: CASSPGQGRPKNIQYF

J: TRBJ2-1
V: TRBV2
CDR3: CASSESGGANEQFF

J: TRBJ2-3
V: TRBV5-4
CDR3: CASSSGTSGTPGTDTQYF

J: TRBJ1-5
V: TRBV9
CDR3: CASSVGTEDQPQHF

J: TRBJ2-5
V: TRBV5-1
CDR3: CASSLEASGTQYF

J: TRBJ2-1
V: TRBV12-5
CDR3: CATARGQPYNEQFF

J: TRBJ1-2
V: TRBV9
CDR3: CASSAQANLNYGYTF

J: TRBJ1-4
V: TRBV29-1
CDR3: CSGTRDRGRGCPNEKLFF

J: TRBJ1-2
V: TRBV19
CDR3: CASTSVEGHYGYTF

J: TRBJ1-1
V: TRBV12-3/TRBV12-4
CDR3: CASSPGWTEAFF

J: TRBJ1-2
V: TRBV5-4
CDR3: CASSFPGTGGRGYTF

J: TRBJ2-7
V: TRBV7-2
CDR3: CASSVSGGLSYEQYF

J: TRBJ1-2
V: TRBV28
CDR3: CASSLSDRGTHGYTF

J: TRBJ1-4
V: TRBV2
CDR3: CASNLRGQGLNEKLFF

J: TRBJ1-2
V: TRBV2
CDR3: CASSDRGWGYTF

J: TRBJ1-2
V: TRBV5-1
CDR3: CASSLESYGYTF

J: TRBJ2-5
V: TRBV18
CDR3: CASSPASLGTKETQYF

J: TRBJ2-7
V: TRBV5-1
CDR3: CASSLGLGGEQYF

J: TRBJ1-1
V: TRBV6-5
CDR3: CASTPTGFNTEAFF

J: TRBJ1-5
V: TRBV28
CDR3: CASSLQRGYQPQHF

J: TRBJ1-6
V: TRBV6-5
CDR3: CASSYSGARDNSPLHF

J: TRBJ2-5
V: TRBV7-7
CDR3: CASSPRQGGETQYF

J: TRBJ1-5
V: TRBV30
CDR3: CAWSHGQVNQPQHF

J: TRBJ1-3
V: TRBV7-2
CDR3: CASSKDNSGNTIYF

J: TRBJ1-5
V: TRBV6-5
CDR3: CASRPTGNQPQHF

J: TRBJ2-3
V: TRBV18
CDR3: CASSSTSGGAGADTQYF